This T cell receptor beta chain was observed in a study of blood T cells in healthy people across ages (dated by TCRdb to between 2014 and 2016). Regarding the complete study: In model experiments, template switching captured roughly one uniquely barcoded TCR beta cDNA molecule for every two T cells. Using the same blood draw, the study looked at two additional independent replicas of 1 million unique cDNA reads for two donors, one aged 18 to 29 and the other aged 80 or older. Donors were grouped into four age groups: young (average approximately 15 years), middle-aged (around 39), aged (around 60) and long-lived (82). Donors of different ages were randomly distributed across sequencing lanes to avoid experimental bias. Using deep sequencing normalized with unique cDNA molecular identifiers, the study measured how TCR beta repertoire diversity changes with age.

The germline V gene supplies CDR1 LGHNA and CDR2 YSLEER. V has 5 bases trimmed and J has 0 bases trimmed; junction bases matching no gene number 10. From its cysteine to its phenylalanine, the CDR3 spans 17 amino acids. The DNA shown is the 51-base CDR3, in frame from base 1. Libraries were constructed by 5' RACE. Sequenced on an Illumina HiSeq 2500. The second PCR ran for roughly 7 to 12 cycles and used a J-beta primer mix along with a sample-barcoded 5' primer. A template-switch 5' adaptor carrying 12 random nucleotides introduced a unique molecular identifier onto each TCR beta cDNA molecule. Each sample yielded at least 3 million CDR3-containing paired-end reads. First-strand cDNA was synthesized from all RNA with the Mint cDNA synthesis kit, primed by a TRBC-specific oligonucleotide. Following uracil-DNA glycosylase treatment, a first 18-cycle PCR with universal primers M1SS and BC2_uni_R was performed on all cDNA. The paper's processing steps were these. Each sample was normalized by randomly selecting 1 million high-quality reads, each carrying a distinct molecular identifier. Instead of being binned into consensus sequences, reads with shared molecular identifiers were discarded. MiTCR, run with a Q25 quality threshold and the strictest error-elimination algorithm, handled CDR3 identification, clonotype clustering and error correction. A nonparametric unseen species model with Euler transformation was used to estimate a lower bound on total TCR beta diversity. Clones were called with MiXCR by TCRdb after fastp trimmed the public reads at Q25, and only in-frame beta chains were retained. Here each entry gathers all rows of one CDR3 protein and keeps the most common genes and DNA. The V and J calls follow TCRdb's processing rather than the paper's. Counted in this sample were fewer than 1,000,000 distinct CDR3 sequences; approximately 48% of them appeared once. The top ten clones comprise approximately 20% of the sample.

Findings and caveats that apply to the study as a whole: The CMV infection status of donors was not known, potentially confounding age-related changes in expanded clonotypes. Estimates of total diversity from one million sequenced T cells were regarded as lower bounds and underestimates. Since profiling was done on bulk unsorted PBMCs, naive and antigen-experienced compartments could not be conclusively compared. A strong correlation was found between observed TCR beta diversity and the percentage of naive T cells measured by flow cytometry. Observed TCR beta diversity per million T cells fell roughly linearly with age, and a significant reduction was already apparent by age around 44. Compared with the aged group, the long-lived group had more naive CD4+ T cells, fewer expanded clones and increased TCR diversity, a pattern suggesting age selection.

On this clonotype itself: No antigen is known for it. Base qualities were left out, and no much larger clone turns up one base away.

The approximately 39 donors, aged about 6 to 95 years, were systemically healthy Caucasian individuals from Russia. Each donor gave about 9.7 milliliters of peripheral blood, drawn into EDTA-treated Vacutainer tubes. Ficoll-Paque density-gradient centrifugation was used to isolate PBMCs, with at least 6 million per sample. Trizol reagent was used to extract total RNA from PBMCs, with at least 6 micrograms per sample. For every donor, flow cytometry on a PBMC aliquot measured the percentage of naive CD45RAhigh/CD27high T cells. The receptor chain draws on TRBV4-3 and TRBJ2-7, and TRBD1 matches 10 of the central bases. This receptor was taken from a man aged 55 to 70 in good health. Sequences were obtained from blood. The nucleotide sequence reads as follows: TGCGCCAGCAGCTTCCTATTGGGACAGGGGACCTCCTACGAGCAGTACTTC. This encodes CASSFLLGQGTSYEQYF.